The 21 T cell receptor beta chains below come from one sample, sequenced in a study of cytomegalovirus exposure and HLA in healthy donors (dated by TCRdb to 2016 to 2017). The protocol used for the library was the immunoSEQ multiplex PCR assay. The multiplex PCR relied on a mix of 60 forward primers for TCR Vbeta segments and 13 reverse primers for TCR Jbeta segments. The table comes from immuneACCESS by way of TCRdb, which keeps in-frame sequences with V and J called. Part of the clones is missing from these tables; in studies checked, under half for an unresolved V gene and the rest for unknown reasons. The sample table holds about 130,000 clones, of which 65% to 75% were seen once. Roughly 4.1% of the sample rests with the top ten. Material for sequencing was PBMCs. All receptors derive from a woman between 45 and 60 years old in good health and CMV-seropositive.

This clone was observed once. The chain is built from TRBV28 and TRBJ1-2, with a possible D match to TRBD1 (5 bases). The V and J ends lost 6 bases and 4 bases respectively, with 15 bases between them. The CDR3 is 14 residues long. The V gene's germline CDR1 is MDHEN and CDR2 SYDVKM. The chain's CDR3 is CASRGAAPSYGYTF. In DNA form, the CDR3 reads TGTGCCAGCAGAGGGGCCGCTCCGTCCTATGGCTACACCTTC.

CDR3 nucleotide sequence: TGCGCCAGCAGCCGAACCCTGGACTCCGCAAGGCAGTTCTTC. Amino acids: CASSRTLDSARQFF. The genes are TRBV4-1 and TRBJ2-1, with D perhaps matching TRBD2 (5 bases). The CDR3 has 14 amino acids. V lost 4 bases and J lost 12, with 19 bases in between. Germline lookup yields CDR1 MGHRA and CDR2 YSYEKL.

The chain employs TRBV19 and TRBJ2-7, with D tentatively TRBD2 (5 bases). This CDR3 comprises 13 residues. Germline CDR1 is LNHDA and CDR2 is SQIVND (reference sequence). Trimming took off 6 bases at V and 2 bases at J, with 11 bases between the two ends. The CDR3 reads CASRATGTYEQYF. The CDR3 DNA sequence: TGTGCCAGTAGGGCGACGGGAACCTACGAGCAGTACTTC.

The table lists this clone with a count of one. The V and J genes are TRBV12-5 and TRBJ2-6; D is unresolved. The germline V gene encodes CDR1 LGHNT and CDR2 FRNRAP. Between the trimmed V and J ends, which lost 8 bases and 0 bases, there was a span of 5 bases. CDR3 size: 13 residues. CDR3: CASTSSGANVLTF. The CDR3 DNA reads as TGTGCTAGTACCAGCTCTGGGGCCAACGTCCTGACTTTC.

This clone was found once. The chain combines TRBV2 with TRBJ1-1; 9 bases match TRBD1. The ends lost 11 bases at V and 4 bases at J; junction bases unmatched: 11. Germline V gene lookup returns CDR1 SNHLY and CDR2 FYNNEI. The CDR3 loop spans 14 amino acids. CDR3 sequence (DNA): TGTGCCGTGACGGGACAGGGTCGAGGCACTGAAGCTTTCTTT. It encodes CAVTGQGRGTEAFF.

The chain carries TRBV7-6 and TRBJ2-1; the D is unclear. The V and J ends lost 5 bases and 6 bases respectively, with 8 bases between them. The CDR3 sequence is 12 residues long. CDR1 is SGHVS, CDR2 FNYEAQ, per germline. The DNA of the CDR3 is TGTGCCAGCAGCCACCCGAGCAATGAGCAGTTCTTC. Encoded protein: CASSHPSNEQFF.

This clone has a handful of counts. The V gene is TRBV13, the J gene TRBJ1-1; D not certain. Germline-derived CDR1 and CDR2 are PRHDT and FYEKMQ (reference sequence). V lost 5 bases, J lost 4 bases, and 5 bases lay in between. The CDR3 consists of 11 residues. DNA of the CDR3: TGTGCCAGCAGCCCCCGCACTGAAGCTTTCTTT. Amino acid sequence: CASSPRTEAFF.

This chain joins TRBV5-1 and TRBJ1-4; 7 bases map to TRBD1. CDR3 length equals 14 residues. CDR1 SGHRS and CDR2 YFSETQ come from the germline V gene. V gave up 3 bases and J gave up 8 bases; unmatched junction bases: 7. The CDR3 DNA reads TGCGCCAGCAGCTCCAGGGGGATAGGGGAAAAACTGTTTTTT. It specifies CASSSRGIGEKLFF.

V and J are TRBV5-4 and TRBJ1-2; D possibly corresponds to TRBD1 (6 bases). This CDR3 comprises 17 residues. Germline V gene sequence: CDR1 SGHNT, CDR2 YYREEE (reference sequence). The V end lost 3 bases, the J end lost 8 bases, and 26 bases lay between the germline ends. The CDR3 nucleotides are TGTGCCAGCAGCTCAGTGAGGATTTTTCAACAGGGTTTCGGCTACACCTTC. Protein product: CASSSVRIFQQGFGYTF.

The chain is built from TRBV5-1 and TRBJ1-1; D is unclear. The V end lost 0 bases, the J end lost 0 bases, and 12 bases lay between the germline ends. The CDR3 spans 16 residues. CDR1 and CDR2 from the germline V gene are SGHRS and YFSETQ. The CDR3 protein is CASSLVGIEVNTEAFF. Written as DNA, the CDR3 is TGCGCCAGCAGCTTGGTTGGTATAGAAGTGAACACTGAAGCTTTCTTT.

Concerning this clone: The junction departs from the called germline gene at one end, perhaps through a read error. The gene calls are TRBV6-5 and TRBJ2-1; 9 bases fit TRBD2. The CDR3 runs 16 residues. CDR1 MNHEY and CDR2 SVGAGI come from the germline V gene. For the CDR3, the DNA is TGTGCCAGCAGTTACCGGCTAGCGGGGTCCTACAATGAACAGTTCTTC. As protein: CASSYRLAGSYNEQFF.

V and J are TRBV5-4 and TRBJ2-2; 16 positions agree with TRBD2. CDR1 and CDR2 from the germline V gene are SGHNT and YYREEE (reference sequence). With V trimmed by 3 bases and J by 2 bases, 7 bases remained unmatched. CDR3 length: 19 amino acids. The CDR3 sequence: CASSSPGLAGGLNTGELFF. The CDR3, as DNA: TGTGCCAGCAGCTCGCCGGGACTAGCGGGGGGGCTCAACACCGGGGAGCTGTTTTTT.

The rearrangement links TRBV29-1 to TRBJ2-7; 8 bases agree with TRBD1. The CDR3 runs 13 residues. The germline V gene has CDR1 SQVTM and CDR2 ANQGSEA. Losses at the gene ends were 7 bases for V and 6 bases for J; bases not matched to a gene: 11. The CDR3 sequence is CSANPGQGREQYF. CDR3 sequence (DNA): TGCAGCGCTAACCCCGGACAGGGCCGCGAGCAGTACTTC.

The sample holds one count of this clone. The rearrangement uses TRBV4-1 and TRBJ1-2, with D perhaps TRBD1 (5 bases). CDR3 length: 15 amino acids. Germline CDR1 and CDR2: MGHRA and YSYEKL. V was clipped by 0 bases and J by 4 bases, with 12 bases between them. The CDR3 nucleotides are TGCGCCAGCAGCCAAGAGGGCAGGGTGATCTATGGCTACACCTTC. It is translated as CASSQEGRVIYGYTF.

This clone was seen a single time. The chain links TRBV6-5 to TRBJ2-7, with TRBD1 matching 9 bases. The CDR3 runs 14 residues. Germline values: CDR1 MNHEY, CDR2 SVGAGI. V lost 5 bases, J lost 6 bases, and 8 bases stayed unmatched. The CDR3 loop reads CASSRGQGRSEQYF. CDR3 nucleotide sequence: TGTGCCAGCAGTAGGGGACAGGGCCGGAGCGAGCAGTACTTC.

The CDR3 DNA follows: TGCGCCAGCAGCAGGAGGACAGGGGGCGCGGTGAGCACTGAAGCTTTCTTT. Protein product: CASSRRTGGAVSTEAFF. The rearrangement joins TRBV5-1 to TRBJ1-1, with 11 positions matching TRBD1. The trim removed 4 bases at V and 4 bases at J, leaving 12 bases unmatched. The germline V gene has CDR1 SGHRS and CDR2 YFSETQ. This CDR3 has 17 amino acids.

This chain links TRBV6-1 with TRBJ2-7; D might be TRBD1 (6 bases). The V and J ends lost 3 bases and 5 bases respectively, with 11 bases between them. CDR3 length equals 13 residues. Germline CDR1 is MNHNS and CDR2 is SASEGT. CDR3 DNA sequence: TGTGCCAGCAGTGATGACAGGATTGACGAGCAGTACTTC. Translating gives CASSDDRIDEQYF.

This clone is a singleton in its sample. The chain uses TRBV5-3 and TRBJ2-3; D is unclear. TRBV5-3 is noted as an ORF with a role that remains uncertain. The CDR3 extends over 14 amino acids. The germline V and J ends were trimmed by 2 bases and 3 bases, with 10 bases remaining between them. Here the CDR3 reads CARSFLTETDTQYF. The CDR3, as DNA: TGTGCCAGAAGCTTCCTCACAGAGACAGATACGCAGTATTTT.

V is TRBV27 and J is TRBJ1-6; the D gene is possibly TRBD1 (5 bases). The V end lost 8 bases, the J end lost 6 bases, and 14 bases lay between the germline ends. The CDR3 runs 14 residues. Looked up from germline, CDR1 is MNHEY and CDR2 is SMNVEV (reference sequence). CDR3 loop: CASGRGVFNSPLHF. The CDR3 DNA reads TGTGCCAGCGGGCGGGGGGTCTTTAATTCACCCCTCCACTTT.

The J gene is TRBJ1-2, the V gene TRBV5-6; D not resolved. The CDR3 has 13 amino acids. V was cut by 3 bases and J by 6 bases, with 12 bases left in between. Germline CDR1 reads SGHDT; CDR2 reads YYEEEE. For the CDR3, the DNA is TGTGCCAGCAGCTCAGGAGGGAGGCATGGCTACACCTTC. It codes for CASSSGGRHGYTF.

This sequence joins TRBV27 and TRBJ2-1, with a weak D call TRBD1 (5 bases). The ends were cut back, 6 bases at V and 4 bases at J, with 10 bases in the middle. Per the germline V gene, CDR1 is MNHEY and CDR2 is SMNVEV (reference sequence). This CDR3 contains 13 residues. CDR3 residues: CASSQGVYNEQFF. Here the CDR3 DNA reads TGTGCCAGCAGCCAAGGGGTTTACAATGAGCAGTTCTTC.